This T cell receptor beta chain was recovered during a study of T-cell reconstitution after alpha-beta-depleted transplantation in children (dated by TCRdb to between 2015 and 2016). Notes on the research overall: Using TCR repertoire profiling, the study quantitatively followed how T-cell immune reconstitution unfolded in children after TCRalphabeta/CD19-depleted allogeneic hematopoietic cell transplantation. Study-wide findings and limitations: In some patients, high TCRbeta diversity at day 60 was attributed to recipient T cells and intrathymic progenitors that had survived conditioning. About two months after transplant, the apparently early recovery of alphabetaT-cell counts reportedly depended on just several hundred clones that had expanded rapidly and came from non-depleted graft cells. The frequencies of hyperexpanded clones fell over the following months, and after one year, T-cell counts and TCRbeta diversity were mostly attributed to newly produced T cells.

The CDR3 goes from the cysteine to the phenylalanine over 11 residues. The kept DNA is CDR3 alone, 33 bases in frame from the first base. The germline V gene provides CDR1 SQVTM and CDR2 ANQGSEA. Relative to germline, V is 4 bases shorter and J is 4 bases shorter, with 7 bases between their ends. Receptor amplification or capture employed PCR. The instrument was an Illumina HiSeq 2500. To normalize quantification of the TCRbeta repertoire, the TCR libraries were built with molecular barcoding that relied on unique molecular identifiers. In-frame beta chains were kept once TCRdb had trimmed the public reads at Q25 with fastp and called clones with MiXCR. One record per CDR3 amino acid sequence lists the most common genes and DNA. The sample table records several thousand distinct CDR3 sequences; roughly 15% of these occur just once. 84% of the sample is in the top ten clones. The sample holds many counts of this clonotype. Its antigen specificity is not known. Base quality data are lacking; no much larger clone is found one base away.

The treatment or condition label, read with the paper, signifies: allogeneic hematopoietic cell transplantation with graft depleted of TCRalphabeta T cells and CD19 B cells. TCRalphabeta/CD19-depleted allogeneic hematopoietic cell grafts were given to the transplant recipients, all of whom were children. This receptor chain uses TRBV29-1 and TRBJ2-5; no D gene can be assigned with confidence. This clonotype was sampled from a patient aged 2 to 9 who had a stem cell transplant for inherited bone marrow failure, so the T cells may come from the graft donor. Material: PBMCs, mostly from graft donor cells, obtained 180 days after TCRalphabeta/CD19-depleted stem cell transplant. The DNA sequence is TGCAGCGTTGCTTGGGGAGAGACCCAGTACTTC. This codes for CSVAWGETQYF.